The clone carrying this T cell receptor beta chain was seen more than once but under ten times. The TCR beta CDR3 regions underwent amplification using RNA transcripts as the source. Researchers ran a first-round RT-PCR on the TCR CDR3 using the HTBI primer set. Using its own MiXCR run on the multiplex PCR reads, TCRdb lists one record per CDR3 protein. The repertoire holds some 350,000 distinct CDR3 sequences, about 18% seen once, with 3.7% in the top ten. These data are taken from a study of T cells in Graves' hyperthyroidism and ophthalmopathy. Material for sequencing was blood. The clonotype originates from a woman younger than 30 with Graves' hyperthyroidism.

The CDR3 DNA reads as TGTGCCAGCAGCCATAGGACTAGCGGGGTCCAGTACGAGCAGTACTTC. This encodes CASSHRTSGVQYEQYF. This chain uses TRBV3-1 with TRBJ2-7; 12 bases map to TRBD2. The junction had 7 bases not matched to a gene; V was cut back by 3 bases and J by 4 bases. Germline CDR1 reads LGHDT; CDR2 reads YNNKEL (reference sequence). The CDR3 extends over 16 amino acids.